This record looks at one TCR beta chain sequence and its context. Its antigen is currently unknown. Researchers maintained the mixed lymphocyte reaction cells in coculture at 37°C for less than seven days. Produced via immunoSEQ multiplex PCR; TCRdb's table is partial and in-frame only. Of 15,000 to 25,000 clones listed, roughly two fifths were seen once; the top ten hold under 7%. The data originate from a study of siplizumab effects on memory and regulatory T cells. Regarding the study as a whole: There were only a minor fraction of alloreactive clones that mapped to unstimulated subsets.

Sample: CFSE-low (dividing) CD4+ T cells sorted from an allogeneic mixed lymphocyte reaction. The TCR originated in a human donor in good health; the cells came from an allogeneic mixed lymphocyte reaction. Some clones in this sample may be carry-over from other donors' samples.

The CDR3 DNA reads TGTGCCAGCAGTTCGAGGGGCTCCGAGCAGTACTTC. This encodes CASSSRGSEQYF. The chain has TRBV27 and TRBJ2-5, with D perhaps assigned TRBD1 or TRBD2 (5 bases each). The DNA end lines up better with TRBJ2-7; the J call may be wrong. CDR1 is MNHEY, CDR2 SMNVEV, per germline (reference sequence). CDR3 length: 12 amino acids.